This TCR beta chain was identified in a study of T cell clonality in common variable immunodeficiency. Study-wide results and caveats: CVID patient heterogeneity limited repertoire-clinical complication correlations. Fewer deletions and N-nucleotide insertions were reportedly seen in common variable immunodeficiency TCR beta sequences.

Sequencing used immunoSEQ multiplex PCR; TCRdb keeps in-frame clones, though not all of them. Sampling found around 60,000 clones, none seen once. Ten or more counts support this clone. Its specificity is unknown. Sequencing ends 3 residues short of the CDR3 end; the germline J gene provides the rest. The germline gives CDR1 LNHDA, CDR2 SQIVND (reference sequence). The CDR3 has 13 amino acids. V lost 5 bases to trimming and J lost 4 bases, with 10 bases between them. The source is a person aged 18-69 years in good health. The chain combines TRBV19 with TRBJ2-3; D unclear. Input material: peripheral blood mononuclear cells. CDR3 DNA, as far as it was read: TGTGCCAGTAGTGCACTATCCCCAGATACG. This translates into CASSALSPDT. From start to end, the CDR3 is CASSALSPDTQYF.